One and the same sample provided the 32 T cell receptor beta chains below, sequenced in a study of T cell changes during pregnancy in multiple sclerosis. Clones were read by immunoSEQ multiplex PCR, and TCRdb kept only the in-frame ones, dropping some. The sample lists about 67,000 clones; more than 85% were seen once. The sequencing here drew on peripheral blood, taken in the first trimester of pregnancy. These receptors were collected from a female donor in good health, enrolled as a control in a pregnancy study.

The J gene is TRBJ2-1, the V gene TRBV6-5; 8 bases fit TRBD2. The CDR3 consists of 15 residues. J gave up 6 bases and V 2 bases, and 6 bases lay outside the gene matches. CDR1 is MNHEY, CDR2 SVGAGI, per germline. CDR3 sequence (DNA): TGTGCCAGCAGTTACGGGACTAGGAACTCCAATGAGCAGTTCTTC. It translates to CASSYGTRNSNEQFF.

V gene TRBV27 combines with J gene TRBJ2-7, with 13 positions matching TRBD2. J gave up 6 bases and V 6 bases, and 14 bases lay outside the gene matches. The CDR3 covers 17 residues. Germline lookup yields CDR1 MNHEY and CDR2 SMNVEV (reference sequence). The CDR3 here is CASRQGGWGTSGTEQYF. The CDR3 region has the DNA TGTGCCAGCAGACAAGGGGGGTGGGGGACTAGCGGGACCGAGCAGTACTTC.

This chain connects TRBV7-9 to TRBJ2-7; 7 bases line up with TRBD2. The CDR3 has 16 residues. Per the germline V gene, CDR1 is SEHNR and CDR2 is FQNEAQ (reference sequence). V shed 5 bases, J shed 3 bases, and the junction held 13 bases outside the gene matches. CDR3: CASSTLGRGRNYEQYF. CDR3 in DNA: TGTGCCAGCAGCACTCTGGGGCGGGGGAGGAACTACGAGCAGTACTTC.

The chain has TRBV7-2 and TRBJ1-1; no definite D call. The V gene's germline CDR1 is SGHTA and CDR2 FQGNSA. V lost 10 bases to trimming and J lost 8 bases, with 20 bases between them. The CDR3 totals 13 residues. CDR3 protein: CATSVSIRREAFF. The CDR3 DNA is TGTGCCACTTCAGTTTCCATACGGCGGGAAGCTTTCTTT.

This chain connects TRBV19 to TRBJ2-1; possibly TRBD2 for D (6 bases). Trimming cost V 7 bases and J 4 bases, with 20 bases left between them. The CDR3 length is 16 residues. CDR1 and CDR2 (germline): LNHDA, SQIVND (reference sequence). In nucleotides, the CDR3 is TGTGCCAGTACCCCCCGGGAGCTAAAGGGGTACAATGAGCAGTTCTTC. Its protein product is CASTPRELKGYNEQFF.

The chain combines TRBV27 with TRBJ2-2; 7 bases are a match to TRBD2. Germline CDR1 reads MNHEY; CDR2 reads SMNVEV (reference sequence). The J segment lost 6 bases and the V segment lost 0 bases, leaving 4 bases of the junction unmatched. The CDR3 totals 15 residues. As DNA, the CDR3 is TGTGCCAGCAGTTTATCGCGGGAGCGGCCCGGGGAGCTGTTTTTT. It encodes CASSLSRERPGELFF.

V and J are TRBV19 and TRBJ2-3; D not certain. V was pared by 3 bases and J by 6 bases, with 4 bases between. The CDR3 is 11 amino acids. Germline V gene sequence: CDR1 LNHDA, CDR2 SQIVND (reference sequence). Here the CDR3 DNA reads TGTGCCAGTAGTATTTCGGATACGCAGTATTTT. Translating it yields CASSISDTQYF.

The chain has TRBV5-8 and TRBJ2-1; TRBD2 aligns across 16 bases. Germline-derived CDR1 and CDR2 are SGHTS and YDEGEE. Trimming at V came to 4 bases and at J to 5 bases, leaving 3 bases not matched to a gene. The CDR3 has 16 residues. The CDR3: CASSPGTSGRDNEQFF. CDR3 sequence (DNA): TGTGCCAGCAGCCCCGGGACTAGCGGGAGGGACAATGAGCAGTTCTTC.

This clone was seen a few times. V gene TRBV28 combines with J gene TRBJ2-7; D remains unclear. This CDR3 comprises 13 residues. V lost 3 bases, J lost 0 bases, and 6 bases lay in between. Germline CDR1 and CDR2: MDHEN and SYDVKM. The CDR3 loop reads CASSFDISYEQYF. DNA for the CDR3: TGTGCCAGCAGTTTTGACATCTCCTACGAGCAGTACTTC.

V gene TRBV5-6 combines with J gene TRBJ2-1; tentative D call: TRBD2 (6 bases). V was trimmed by 0 bases and J by 5 bases, leaving 12 bases between them. CDR1 is SGHDT, CDR2 YYEEEE, per germline. This CDR3 spans 15 amino acids. The CDR3 nucleotides are TGTGCCAGCAGCTTGGTCGGGAGCCCAAACAATGAGCAGTTCTTC. Its translation is CASSLVGSPNNEQFF.

The chain carries TRBV15 and TRBJ1-5; a weak D match, TRBD1 (5 bases). V lost 3 bases to trimming and J lost 0 bases, with 12 bases between them. Germline V gene data show CDR1 as LNHNV and CDR2 as YYDKDF (reference sequence). The CDR3 contains 16 residues. The CDR3 loop reads CATSSTRGDSNQPQHF. The CDR3 nucleotides read TGTGCCACCAGCAGTACCCGGGGGGATAGCAATCAGCCCCAGCATTTT.

The V call is TRBV19, the J call TRBJ2-5, with D perhaps TRBD2 (7 bases). This CDR3 region has 14 residues. Deletions cut 7 bases from V and 7 bases from J, with 19 bases between. Germline CDR1 LNHDA, CDR2 SQIVND (reference sequence). CDR3 bases: TGTGCCAGTACCCCCGGGGGGCGGGCAGCGACCCAGTACTTC. It translates to CASTPGGRAATQYF.

CDR3 DNA: TGTGCCAGCACCCCACCTGGGACAGTGAGAACCTACGAGCAGTACTTC. It specifies CASTPPGTVRTYEQYF. The chain joins TRBV11-2 to TRBJ2-7, with 7 bases identical to TRBD1. Trimming at V came to 7 bases and at J to 2 bases, leaving 14 bases not matched to a gene. Germline V CDR1 and CDR2: SGHAT, FQNNGV. The CDR3 is made up of 16 amino acids.

The chain is built from TRBV5-1 and TRBJ1-4; 9 bases are a match to TRBD1. Germline CDR1 is SGHRS and CDR2 is YFSETQ. The CDR3 loop spans 13 amino acids. J gave up 5 bases and V 6 bases, and 2 bases lay outside the gene matches. This CDR3 reads CASTGQGNEKLFF. CDR3 DNA: TGCGCCAGCACAGGACAGGGGAATGAAAAACTGTTTTTT.

The genes are TRBV14 and TRBJ2-1, with 8 bases fitting TRBD1. The junction had 7 bases not matched to a gene; V was cut back by 2 bases and J by 4 bases. The CDR3 has 16 amino acids. The germline gives CDR1 SGHDN, CDR2 FVKESK. The CDR3 bases are TGTGCCAGCAGCCAATTGAGGGGACAGGTATACAATGAGCAGTTCTTC. This gives the protein CASSQLRGQVYNEQFF.

This CDR3 is CASSPKGLGDTDTQYF. The CDR3 coding sequence is TGTGCCAGCAGCCCGAAAGGTTTGGGAGACACAGATACGCAGTATTTT. This rearrangement joins TRBV13 to TRBJ2-3; a weak D match, TRBD2 (5 bases). Germline values: CDR1 PRHDT, CDR2 FYEKMQ (reference sequence). The CDR3 is made up of 16 amino acids. V was trimmed by 5 bases and J by 2 bases, leaving 17 bases between them. The entire variable domain, with the rest obtained from reference TRBV13 and TRBJ2-3, is as follows: AAGVIQSPRHLIKEKRETATLKCYPIPRHDTVYWYQQGPGQDPQFLISFYEKMQSDKGSIPDRFSAQQFSDYHSELNMSSLELGDSALYFCASSPKGLGDTDTQYFGPGTRLTVL.

The chain has TRBV2 and TRBJ1-1; D is ambiguous. Trimming removed 8 bases from V and 0 bases from J, with 10 bases in between. Germline assignment: CDR1 SNHLY and CDR2 FYNNEI. The CDR3 covers 13 residues. The CDR3 sequence: CASPYRVNTEAFF. CDR3 DNA sequence: TGTGCCAGCCCCTATCGGGTGAACACTGAAGCTTTCTTT.

This clone was recorded once. The genes are TRBV11-2 and TRBJ1-2; 7 positions agree with TRBD1. V trimming: 4 bases; J trimming: 4 bases; junction bases outside the gene matches: 9. The CDR3 has 15 amino acids. Germline CDR1 SGHAT, CDR2 FQNNGV. CDR3 nucleotides: TGTGCCAGCAGCTCCAACGACAGGGCTACCTATGGCTACACCTTC. Translation: CASSSNDRATYGYTF. The variable domain in full, with the rest retrieved from reference TRBV11-2 and TRBJ1-2, is EAGVAQSPRYKIIEKRQSVAFWCNPISGHATLYWYQQILGQGPKLLIQFQNNGVVDDSQLPKDRFSAERLKGVDSTLKIQPAKLEDSAVYLCASSSNDRATYGYTFGSGTRLTVV.

The V call is TRBV7-8, the J call TRBJ2-7; 8 nucleotides align to TRBD1. Germline assignment: CDR1 SGHVS and CDR2 FQNEAQ. The V and J ends lost 3 bases and 4 bases, in that order; junction bases with no gene match: 17. The CDR3 has 18 amino acids. The CDR3 DNA sequence: TGTGCCAGCAGCTTGGGGCCGGGACAGGACCCTTCTCGTTACGAGCAGTACTTC. Amino acids: CASSLGPGQDPSRYEQYF.

The chain joins TRBV11-3 to TRBJ2-7; 10 nucleotides align to TRBD2. Germline V CDR1 and CDR2: SGHNT, YENEEA. The CDR3 consists of 14 residues. V shed 5 bases and J 1 base; nucleotides not matched to a gene: 2. The CDR3, as DNA: TGTGCCAGCAGCAGGACTAGCGGATCCTACGAGCAGTACTTC. Its protein is CASSRTSGSYEQYF.

The V gene is TRBV28, the J gene TRBJ1-2, with TRBD1 matching 8 bases. The CDR3 totals 24 residues. V gave up 2 bases and J gave up 5 bases; unmatched junction bases: 34. In germline, CDR1 is MDHEN, CDR2 SYDVKM. The CDR3 DNA is TGTGCCAGCAGTTTACATGTACTGGCAGGGCTCACAGGGGGAAGAAACCGGCGGGGTTATGGCTACACCTTC. It yields the protein CASSLHVLAGLTGGRNRRGYGYTF.

The chain has TRBV28 and TRBJ1-4; 8 bases match TRBD1. The CDR3 runs 14 residues. V dropped 5 bases and J dropped 8; count of bases not matched to a gene: 7. Germline CDR1 reads MDHEN; CDR2 reads SYDVKM. CDR3 nucleotide sequence: TGTGCCAGCAGTCCAAGGACAGGGCAGGAAAAACTGTTTTTT. Translated: CASSPRTGQEKLFF.

The chain combines TRBV29-1 with TRBJ1-5, with D perhaps matching TRBD1 (6 bases). V dropped 5 bases and J dropped 7 bases, with 15 bases sitting between them. The CDR3 is 13 residues long. The germline CDR1 and CDR2 sequences are SQVTM and ANQGSEA. The CDR3: CSVLGDIGQPQHF. The CDR3, as DNA: TGCAGCGTTTTAGGGGACATTGGGCAGCCCCAGCATTTT.

Only one count was recorded for this clone. The chain joins TRBV11-2 to TRBJ2-1, with TRBD1 matching 9 bases. The CDR3 runs to 18 residues. Germline V CDR1 and CDR2: SGHAT, FQNNGV. Trimming took 4 bases from V and 10 from J; bases not matched to a gene: 20. The CDR3 DNA follows: TGTGCCAGCAGCTCAGGGGCGGTTTGGACAGGGGTAGCTAAGGAGCAGTTCTTC. The encoded protein is CASSSGAVWTGVAKEQFF.

The rearrangement links TRBV10-3 to TRBJ2-1, with D maybe TRBD2 (6 bases). The CDR3 is 15 residues long. V dropped 6 bases and J dropped 0 bases, with 12 bases sitting between them. CDR1 and CDR2 from the germline V gene are ENHRY and SYGVKD. The CDR3 region is CAISGTSSSYNEQFF. As DNA, the CDR3 is TGTGCCATCAGCGGGACTTCGAGCTCCTACAATGAGCAGTTCTTC.

Only one count was recorded for this clone. The chain is built from TRBV13 and TRBJ2-3, with 11 bases fitting TRBD2. Germline V gene lookup returns CDR1 PRHDT and CDR2 FYEKMQ (reference sequence). The V and J ends lost 4 bases and 0 bases, in that order; junction bases with no gene match: 3. The CDR3 sequence is 16 residues long. CDR3 sequence: CASSSRTSGSTDTQYF. The CDR3 DNA sequence: TGTGCCAGCAGCTCACGGACTAGCGGGAGCACAGATACGCAGTATTTT.

The DNA for the CDR3 is TGTGCCAGCTCACCACAGAGACAGGGGGAGACCCAGTACTTC. This sequence encodes CASSPQRQGETQYF. The gene calls are TRBV18 and TRBJ2-5; 8 bases are shared with TRBD1. Per the germline V gene, CDR1 is KGHSH and CDR2 is LQKENI. V was pared by 1 base and J by 5 bases, with 3 bases of the junction left unmatched. This CDR3 contains 14 residues.

This clone was counted a few times. The chain combines TRBV15 with TRBJ1-2; D gene ambiguous. Germline V gene sequence: CDR1 LNHNV, CDR2 YYDKDF (reference sequence). The V and J ends lost 0 bases and 4 bases respectively, with 6 bases between them. The CDR3 is made up of 13 amino acids. The CDR3 region is CATSRDPVYGYTF. DNA for the CDR3: TGTGCCACCAGCAGAGATCCCGTCTATGGCTACACCTTC.

The genes are TRBV19 and TRBJ2-5; 7 bases map to TRBD1. The CDR3 is 13 amino acids. The V gene's germline CDR1 is LNHDA and CDR2 SQIVND (reference sequence). Germline trimming cut 4 bases from V and 7 bases from J; bases unmatched to any gene: 6. CDR3 sequence (DNA): TGTGCCAGTAGTACCGGGACAGCCGGGACCCAGTACTTC. Residues: CASSTGTAGTQYF.

The DNA for the CDR3 is TGTGCCAGCAGCTTAGCCGGGATCGGAGAGACCCAGTACTTC. Translating it yields CASSLAGIGETQYF. The rearrangement uses TRBV7-9 and TRBJ2-5, with D possibly matching TRBD2 (5 bases). Trimming pared 0 bases from V and 4 bases from J, leaving 9 bases between. The CDR3 has 14 amino acids. Germline-derived CDR1 and CDR2 are SEHNR and FQNEAQ (reference sequence).

The V and J genes are TRBV5-1 and TRBJ2-3; 11 nucleotides agree with TRBD2. After removal of 0 bases from V and 2 bases from J, the junction contained 5 bases not matched to a gene. The CDR3 is 17 amino acids. Germline V gene lookup returns CDR1 SGHRS and CDR2 YFSETQ. This chain's CDR3 is CASSLAGLAESTDTQYF. The CDR3 DNA reads as TGCGCCAGCAGCTTGGCGGGACTAGCGGAGTCCACAGATACGCAGTATTTT.

The rearrangement joins TRBV5-1 to TRBJ2-7, with 7 nucleotides matching TRBD1. The CDR3 runs to 12 residues. V shed 4 bases and J 6 bases; nucleotides not matched to a gene: 4. Germline V CDR1 and CDR2: SGHRS, YFSETQ. The CDR3 DNA follows: TGCGCCAGCAGCCTGACAGGGTCCGAGCAGTACTTC. Encoded protein: CASSLTGSEQYF. The full variable domain, rest sourced from reference TRBV5-1 and TRBJ2-7, is KAGVTQTPRYLIKTRGQQVTLSCSPISGHRSVSWYQQTPGQGLQFLFEYFSETQRNKGNFPGRFSGRQFSNSRSEMNVSTLELGDSALYLCASSLTGSEQYFGPGTRLTVT.